Listed below are T cell receptor beta chains from one sample, sequenced in a study of cytomegalovirus exposure and HLA in healthy donors. This table comes from immunoSEQ multiplex PCR, and its TCRdb copy is limited to in-frame clones, with some not included. The table shows fewer than 110,000 clones, with 82% occurring only once. The source material was PBMCs. These receptor sequences come from a man aged 25 to 40 in good health and CMV-seropositive. The CDR3 runs from the conserved cysteine through the conserved F or W. The D gene is left open where the match is weak.

v_call	j_call	cdr3_length	d_call	cdr3_aa
TRBV13	TRBJ2-5	15	TRBD1	CASSSRTGIMETQYF
TRBV30	TRBJ2-7	15	NA	CAWSKSDRFSYEQCF
TRBV6-6	TRBJ1-5	15	TRBD1	CASSPRTGSNQPQHF
TRBV6-1	TRBJ1-2	13	NA	CASSEQGNYGYTF
TRBV10-1	TRBJ2-1	15	TRBD2	CASQAGGSSYNEQFF
TRBV2	TRBJ1-1	16	NA	CASSEAEDLMNTEAFF
TRBV6-1	TRBJ1-5	11	NA	CASSPNQPQHF
TRBV9	TRBJ1-1	15	TRBD1	CASRRTGLMNTEAFF
TRBV4-1	TRBJ1-1	13	NA	CASRPEGRPEAFF
TRBV5-1	TRBJ1-5	15	NA	CASSLAGDGNQPQHF
TRBV19	TRBJ1-1	12	NA	CASSSRATEAFF
TRBV29-1	TRBJ1-3	16	TRBD1	CSNPTGTGEDGNTIYF
TRBV4-1	TRBJ2-1	13	NA	CASSQDRVREQFF
TRBV5-6	TRBJ1-5	15	NA	CASTQFRGGNQPQHF
TRBV5-1	TRBJ2-1	16	NA	CASRSTGISSYNEQFF
TRBV5-4	TRBJ2-7	15	TRBD1	CASSLFGTGSYEQYF
TRBV5-6	TRBJ1-1	14	NA	CASRGIAGLQKAFF
TRBV30	TRBJ2-5	14	NA	CAWSVGGSQETQYF
TRBV19	TRBJ1-6	14	NA	CASQNYLGGSPLHF
TRBV11-2	TRBJ2-1	13	TRBD1	CASSRDRYNEQFF
TRBV30	TRBJ1-1	13	NA	CAYRGGFFTEAFF
TRBV7-8	TRBJ2-2	15	NA	CASSFRTENTGELFF
TRBV6-5	TRBJ2-7	16	TRBD1	CASSLSGTGGTYEQYF
TRBV5-4	TRBJ2-2	15	NA	CASSRGTANTGELFF
TRBV5-1	TRBJ1-1	14	TRBD1	CASSLRQGGTEAFF
TRBV6-1	TRBJ1-6	17	NA	CASSEAHPTTYNSPLHF
TRBV5-6	TRBJ2-7	15	TRBD2	CASSIWTSGGLRWYF
TRBV5-6	TRBJ2-6	14	NA	CASSSRSGANVLTF
TRBV5-1	TRBJ1-2	16	TRBD1	CASSPDRDRVHYGYTF
TRBV5-4	TRBJ2-5	16	TRBD2	CASSAISGGARETQYF
TRBV27	TRBJ2-3	16	TRBD1	CASSIRQGVSTDTQYF
TRBV19	TRBJ2-7	15	TRBD1	CASTQDRDPGYEQYF
TRBV10-1	TRBJ2-3	17	TRBD1	CASSESWGQGGTDTQYF
TRBV7-6	TRBJ1-2	19	TRBD1	CASSLRKRTGINPNYGYTF
TRBV27	TRBJ1-1	15	NA	CASSDAGDLNTEAFF
TRBV6-5	TRBJ2-5	14	TRBD1	CASSNPTGQETQYF
TRBV27	TRBJ2-7	16	TRBD1	CASSPPQRQGSYEQYF
TRBV5-1	TRBJ2-4	14	TRBD1	CASSTGQGKNIQYF
TRBV5-8	TRBJ1-5	15	NA	CASSFRELRYQPQHF
TRBV6-5	TRBJ2-5	14	TRBD1	CASSSGQGVGEQYF
TRBV7-2	TRBJ2-3	14	NA	CASSSGQPQETQYF
TRBV2	TRBJ1-5	15	NA	CASRPDSYSNQPQHF
TRBV11-2	TRBJ2-1	17	TRBD2	CASSPPGLAGGILKQFF
TRBV7-9	TRBJ2-7	12	NA	CSSSPGTNEQYF
TRBV11-3	TRBJ2-7	15	NA	CASSPGGVESYEQYF
TRBV10-3	TRBJ1-2	14	TRBD1	CAISEGTGPYGYTF